These T cell receptor beta chains were read from a single sample in a study of early T cells in non-severe SARS-CoV-2 infection. TCRdb re-derived calls from the 5' RACE reads in MiXCR, one entry per CDR3 protein. This sample has 20,000 to 30,000 distinct CDR3 sequences, with around 4% found just once. Sequenced input: whole blood. These receptors were taken from an adult who was a healthcare worker with PCR-confirmed SARS-CoV-2 infection or an uninfected control (not recorded which). Both conserved end residues are part of each CDR3. A D gene is named only where the DNA matches it firmly. Where a row states a size, it is once, few, many or the class of an expanded clone; other rows omit it.

v_call: TRBV29-1
clone_size: many
j_call: TRBJ1-2
d_call: .
cdr3_aa: CSVVGPSGYTF
cdr3_nt: TGCAGCGTTGTAGGACCCTCTGGCTACACCTTC

v_call: TRBV7-9
clone_size: few
j_call: TRBJ1-1
d_call: .
cdr3_aa: CASSFHQLNTEAFF
cdr3_nt: TGTGCCAGCAGCTTTCACCAGTTGAACACTGAAGCTTTCTTT

v_call: TRBV12-3/TRBV12-4
clone_size: many
j_call: TRBJ2-1
d_call: TRBD2
cdr3_aa: CASSQGLATNEQFF
cdr3_nt: TGTGCCAGCAGTCAGGGACTAGCTACCAATGAGCAGTTCTTC

v_call: TRBV29-1
clone_size: medium-sized
j_call: TRBJ1-4
d_call: .
cdr3_aa: CSALDEKLFF
cdr3_nt: TGCAGCGCCCTGGACGAAAAACTGTTTTTT

v_call: TRBV20-1
clone_size: many
j_call: TRBJ1-2
d_call: .
cdr3_aa: CSSGWEHGYTF
cdr3_nt: TGCAGTTCTGGGTGGGAGCATGGCTACACCTTC

v_call: TRBV20-1
clone_size: medium-sized
j_call: TRBJ1-1
d_call: .
cdr3_aa: CSGNRRNTEAFF
cdr3_nt: TGCAGTGGAAACAGGCGGAACACTGAAGCTTTCTTT

v_call: TRBV29-1
clone_size: .
j_call: TRBJ2-3
d_call: TRBD2
cdr3_aa: CSVELTSGPDTQYF
cdr3_nt: TGCAGCGTTGAGTTGACTAGCGGTCCAGATACGCAGTATTTT

v_call: TRBV20-1
clone_size: many
j_call: TRBJ2-5
d_call: .
cdr3_aa: CSARPGGEETQYF
cdr3_nt: TGCAGTGCTAGGCCCGGAGGGGAAGAGACCCAGTACTTC

v_call: TRBV15
clone_size: many
j_call: TRBJ2-1
d_call: TRBD2
cdr3_aa: CATSPLGGGEQFF
cdr3_nt: TGTGCCACCAGCCCCCTTGGGGGGGGTGAGCAGTTCTTC

v_call: TRBV12-3/TRBV12-4
clone_size: .
j_call: TRBJ2-5
d_call: TRBD2
cdr3_aa: CASSFSGGQETQYF
cdr3_nt: TGTGCCAGCAGTTTTAGCGGGGGCCAAGAGACCCAGTACTTC

v_call: TRBV6-2/TRBV6-3
clone_size: many
j_call: TRBJ1-5
d_call: TRBD1
cdr3_aa: CASRPGGSNQPQHF
cdr3_nt: TGTGCCAGCAGACCAGGGGGAAGCAATCAGCCCCAGCATTTT

v_call: TRBV28
clone_size: many
j_call: TRBJ2-7
d_call: .
cdr3_aa: CASSFPRGQPGRSYEQYF
cdr3_nt: TGTGCCAGCAGTTTCCCCCGCGGGCAGCCCGGACGCTCCTACGAGCAGTACTTC

v_call: TRBV19
clone_size: many
j_call: TRBJ2-5
d_call: TRBD2
cdr3_aa: CASSIYSGRQETQYF
cdr3_nt: TGTGCCAGTAGTATATATAGCGGGAGACAAGAGACCCAGTACTTC

v_call: TRBV6-4
clone_size: .
j_call: TRBJ2-3
d_call: TRBD2
cdr3_aa: CASSDGTSGTDTQYF
cdr3_nt: TGTGCCAGCAGTGACGGGACTAGCGGCACAGATACGCAGTATTTT

v_call: TRBV9
clone_size: few
j_call: TRBJ2-7
d_call: TRBD2
cdr3_aa: CASSVNPGLAGEQYF
cdr3_nt: TGTGCCAGCAGCGTCAACCCCGGACTAGCCGGGGAGCAGTACTTC

v_call: TRBV19
clone_size: .
j_call: TRBJ2-7
d_call: .
cdr3_aa: CASSRTSSYEQYF
cdr3_nt: TGTGCCAGTAGTAGGACCAGCTCCTACGAGCAGTACTTC

v_call: TRBV27
clone_size: .
j_call: TRBJ2-2
d_call: .
cdr3_aa: CASSFQDVGELFF
cdr3_nt: TGTGCCAGCAGTTTTCAGGATGTCGGGGAGCTGTTTTTT

v_call: TRBV12-3/TRBV12-4
clone_size: many
j_call: TRBJ1-2
d_call: TRBD1
cdr3_aa: CASGLQGAMYGYTF
cdr3_nt: TGTGCCAGCGGCCTACAGGGGGCAATGTATGGCTACACCTTC

v_call: TRBV16
clone_size: many
j_call: TRBJ1-3
d_call: .
cdr3_aa: CASSQSPAGTGNTIYF
cdr3_nt: TGTGCCAGCAGCCAATCTCCGGCAGGGACTGGAAACACCATATATTTT

v_call: TRBV5-1
clone_size: many
j_call: TRBJ1-1
d_call: TRBD1
cdr3_aa: CASSYNRGPEAFF
cdr3_nt: TGCGCCAGCAGCTACAACAGGGGGCCCGAAGCTTTCTTT

v_call: TRBV6-6
clone_size: .
j_call: TRBJ1-6
d_call: .
cdr3_aa: CASRRYFQDSSYNSPLHF
cdr3_nt: TGTGCCAGCAGACGATATTTTCAGGATAGCTCCTATAATTCACCCCTCCACTTT

v_call: TRBV14
clone_size: few
j_call: TRBJ2-7
d_call: .
cdr3_aa: CASSQEGTYEQYF
cdr3_nt: TGTGCCAGCAGCCAAGAAGGGACCTACGAGCAGTACTTC

v_call: TRBV29-1
clone_size: medium-sized
j_call: TRBJ2-2
d_call: .
cdr3_aa: CSGRGKPNTGELFF
cdr3_nt: TGCAGCGGGAGGGGGAAACCGAACACCGGGGAGCTGTTTTTT

v_call: TRBV21-1
clone_size: many
j_call: TRBJ2-1
d_call: .
cdr3_aa: CASSKASHLIDVNEQFF
cdr3_nt: TGTGCCAGCAGCAAAGCTTCCCACCTTATAGACGTCAATGAGCAGTTCTTC

v_call: TRBV5-1
clone_size: many
j_call: TRBJ1-4
d_call: .
cdr3_aa: CASSLEPIRANEKLFF
cdr3_nt: TGCGCCAGCAGCTTGGAACCTATTCGGGCGAATGAAAAACTGTTTTTT

v_call: TRBV7-2
clone_size: few
j_call: TRBJ2-4
d_call: .
cdr3_aa: CASSTLFNIQYF
cdr3_nt: TGTGCCAGCAGCACGCTTTTTAACATTCAGTACTTC

v_call: TRBV27
clone_size: many
j_call: TRBJ2-3
d_call: .
cdr3_aa: CASSFQRDTQYF
cdr3_nt: TGTGCCAGCAGTTTCCAGAGAGATACGCAGTATTTT

v_call: TRBV4-3
clone_size: .
j_call: TRBJ2-3
d_call: TRBD2
cdr3_aa: CASSPYFGTSGSSGSTDTQYF
cdr3_nt: TGCGCCAGCAGCCCATATTTTGGGACTAGCGGGAGTTCGGGCAGCACAGATACGCAGTATTTT

v_call: TRBV5-1
clone_size: many
j_call: TRBJ2-7
d_call: .
cdr3_aa: CASSLGRGVSYEQYF
cdr3_nt: TGCGCCAGCAGCTTGGGAAGGGGCGTCTCTTACGAGCAGTACTTC

v_call: TRBV27
clone_size: many
j_call: TRBJ1-1
d_call: TRBD1
cdr3_aa: CATRTGGGLNTEAFF
cdr3_nt: TGTGCCACAAGGACAGGGGGCGGGTTGAACACTGAAGCTTTCTTT

v_call: TRBV19
clone_size: few
j_call: TRBJ2-2
d_call: .
cdr3_aa: CASRRGTVGTGELFF
cdr3_nt: TGTGCCAGTAGACGCGGGACGGTCGGTACCGGGGAGCTGTTTTTT

v_call: TRBV6-5
clone_size: .
j_call: TRBJ2-5
d_call: TRBD1
cdr3_aa: CASSYFGQGQETQYF
cdr3_nt: TGTGCCAGCAGTTACTTCGGACAGGGCCAAGAGACCCAGTACTTC

v_call: TRBV7-9
clone_size: many
j_call: TRBJ1-2
d_call: TRBD1
cdr3_aa: CASSLRRQGYYGYTF
cdr3_nt: TGTGCCAGCAGCTTAAGGAGACAGGGATACTATGGCTACACCTTC

v_call: TRBV2
clone_size: few
j_call: TRBJ1-2
d_call: .
cdr3_aa: CASSVQSRGYTF
cdr3_nt: TGTGCCAGCAGTGTCCAAAGTCGTGGCTACACCTTC

v_call: TRBV18
clone_size: few
j_call: TRBJ2-1
d_call: TRBD1
cdr3_aa: CASSPPFPGTGGLDEQFF
cdr3_nt: TGTGCCAGCTCACCCCCCTTTCCCGGGACAGGGGGCTTAGATGAGCAGTTCTTC

v_call: TRBV28
clone_size: many
j_call: TRBJ2-5
d_call: TRBD1
cdr3_aa: CASSSSGQGSTGETQYF
cdr3_nt: TGTGCCAGCAGTTCATCGGGACAGGGGTCAACGGGAGAGACCCAGTACTTC

v_call: TRBV7-6
clone_size: few
j_call: TRBJ1-2
d_call: TRBD1
cdr3_aa: CASSLDPGQGIYGYTF
cdr3_nt: TGTGCCAGCAGCTTGGATCCGGGACAGGGTATCTATGGCTACACCTTC

v_call: TRBV29-1
clone_size: many
j_call: TRBJ2-5
d_call: .
cdr3_aa: CSVERPGKTQYF
cdr3_nt: TGCAGCGTTGAAAGGCCCGGGAAGACCCAGTACTTC

v_call: TRBV27
clone_size: many
j_call: TRBJ2-7
d_call: .
cdr3_aa: CAPGTQTYEQYF
cdr3_nt: TGTGCGCCAGGAACTCAGACCTACGAGCAGTACTTC

v_call: TRBV29-1
clone_size: few
j_call: TRBJ2-3
d_call: .
cdr3_aa: CSVALPSGGTDTQYF
cdr3_nt: TGCAGCGTTGCGTTACCCTCAGGGGGCACAGATACGCAGTATTTT

v_call: TRBV6-5
clone_size: many
j_call: TRBJ2-3
d_call: .
cdr3_aa: CASSPSVWGTDTQYF
cdr3_nt: TGTGCCAGCAGTCCTAGTGTGTGGGGCACAGATACGCAGTATTTT

v_call: TRBV20-1
clone_size: .
j_call: TRBJ2-5
d_call: .
cdr3_aa: CSARGSPDKQETQYF
cdr3_nt: TGCAGTGCTAGAGGATCACCAGACAAACAAGAGACCCAGTACTTC

v_call: TRBV30
clone_size: many
j_call: TRBJ1-2
d_call: .
cdr3_aa: CAWTGGARGYTF
cdr3_nt: TGTGCCTGGACCGGGGGGGCACGCGGCTACACCTTC

v_call: TRBV3-1
clone_size: many
j_call: TRBJ2-2
d_call: TRBD2
cdr3_aa: CASSHPSGINTGELFF
cdr3_nt: TGTGCCAGCAGCCATCCTAGCGGGATAAACACCGGGGAGCTGTTTTTT

v_call: TRBV6-2/TRBV6-3
clone_size: many
j_call: TRBJ1-2
d_call: TRBD1
cdr3_aa: CASSSYWTGNYGYTF
cdr3_nt: TGTGCCAGCAGCAGCTATTGGACAGGGAACTATGGCTACACCTTC

v_call: TRBV28
clone_size: .
j_call: TRBJ1-1
d_call: .
cdr3_aa: CASSLAREAFF
cdr3_nt: TGTGCCAGCAGTTTAGCCAGGGAAGCTTTCTTT

v_call: TRBV27
clone_size: many
j_call: TRBJ2-7
d_call: .
cdr3_aa: CASRGDARAPYEQYF
cdr3_nt: TGTGCCAGCAGGGGGGACGCCCGAGCTCCCTACGAGCAGTACTTC

v_call: TRBV11-2
clone_size: many
j_call: TRBJ2-1
d_call: TRBD2
cdr3_aa: CATSGRFNEQFF
cdr3_nt: TGTGCCACTAGCGGGAGGTTCAATGAGCAGTTCTTC

v_call: TRBV13
clone_size: medium-sized
j_call: TRBJ2-2
d_call: .
cdr3_aa: CASSPSEAGELFF
cdr3_nt: TGTGCCAGCAGCCCTAGCGAGGCCGGGGAGCTGTTTTTT

v_call: TRBV11-2
clone_size: many
j_call: TRBJ2-2
d_call: .
cdr3_aa: CASSPQGHGNGELFF
cdr3_nt: TGTGCCAGCAGCCCCCAGGGCCACGGGAACGGGGAGCTGTTTTTT

v_call: TRBV7-6
clone_size: many
j_call: TRBJ2-7
d_call: TRBD1
cdr3_aa: CASSLGVRQGGSEQYF
cdr3_nt: TGTGCCAGCAGCTTAGGGGTGCGACAGGGTGGATCGGAGCAGTACTTC

v_call: TRBV7-2
clone_size: few
j_call: TRBJ2-2
d_call: .
cdr3_aa: CASSPQSSWSGELFF
cdr3_nt: TGTGCCAGCAGCCCTCAGTCCAGCTGGTCCGGGGAGCTGTTTTTT

v_call: TRBV6-6
clone_size: .
j_call: TRBJ2-7
d_call: TRBD1
cdr3_aa: CASSYGTGIFEQYF
cdr3_nt: TGTGCCAGCAGTTACGGGACAGGGATTTTCGAGCAGTACTTC

v_call: TRBV28
clone_size: many
j_call: TRBJ1-6
d_call: .
cdr3_aa: CASRGNSPLHF
cdr3_nt: TGTGCCAGCAGGGGAAATTCACCCCTCCACTTT

v_call: TRBV20-1
clone_size: many
j_call: TRBJ1-1
d_call: TRBD1
cdr3_aa: CSARRRTGYTEAFF
cdr3_nt: TGCAGTGCGCGACGCCGGACAGGGTACACTGAAGCTTTCTTT

v_call: TRBV5-8
clone_size: many
j_call: TRBJ2-5
d_call: .
cdr3_aa: CASSLEPAKTQYF
cdr3_nt: TGTGCCAGCAGCTTGGAGCCAGCCAAGACCCAGTACTTC

v_call: TRBV20-1
clone_size: many
j_call: TRBJ2-5
d_call: .
cdr3_aa: CSGKVGETQYF
cdr3_nt: TGCAGCGGAAAAGTGGGCGAGACCCAGTACTTC

v_call: TRBV28
clone_size: .
j_call: TRBJ2-3
d_call: TRBD1
cdr3_aa: CASSLPVARGQNF
cdr3_nt: TGTGCCAGCAGTTTACCAGTAGCCCGGGGACAGAATTTT

v_call: TRBV11-2
clone_size: many
j_call: TRBJ2-5
d_call: .
cdr3_aa: CASSPVFAGSTRGAQETQYF
cdr3_nt: TGTGCCAGCAGCCCCGTCTTCGCGGGCAGTACACGAGGGGCACAAGAGACCCAGTACTTC